The text below deals with one T cell receptor (beta chain). Antigen specificity is unknown. All CVID subjects were on immunoglobulin replacement for at least one year. Each donor provided roughly 5 to 8 ml of heparinized whole blood. These data are taken from a study of T cell clonality in common variable immunodeficiency. General study results and limits: Patient heterogeneity in the CVID cohort limited correlations between repertoire features and clinical complications. Compared with healthy controls, CVID subjects showed increased TCRbeta clonality, mostly in about a third. In common variable immunodeficiency, TCR beta chains reportedly carried fewer deletions and N-nucleotide insertions.

The repertoire was sequenced with immunoSEQ multiplex PCR; TCRdb's copy has only in-frame clones and lacks some. The data show some 21,000 clones, with none appearing a single time. The clonotype originates from a human donor with common variable immunodeficiency. Material for sequencing was peripheral blood mononuclear cells.

CDR3 bases read: TGTGCCAGCAGCTTAGCGGCAGGAGACTACGAG. Amino acids: CASSLAAGDYE. The CDR3 reads in full as CASSLAAGDYEQYF. The chain couples TRBV7-9 to TRBJ2-7; D is uncertain. The CDR3 extends 3 residues past the end of the read, so its final part is completed from the germline J gene. This CDR3 comprises 14 residues. Germline V lookup: CDR1 SEHNR, CDR2 FQNEAQ (reference sequence). V was cut by 0 bases and J by 3 bases, with 9 bases left in between.